The present entry profiles one TCR beta chain with its context. Its antigen is still unknown. Base qualities are not at hand, and no much larger clone is one base apart. The data belong to a study of T cell responses to AZD1222 COVID-19 vaccine listed by TCRdb under 2021. Concerning the study at large: TCR sequencing was performed for 233 trial participants, of whom some 200 were given two doses of AZD1222 and some 25 were given two doses of MenACWY control vaccine. Trial participants were enrolled by age into subgroups of 18-55, 56-69 and 70-plus years, and about 150, 27 and 61 TCR-sequenced participants, respectively, were included in these subgroups.

V sheds 0 bases and J sheds 8 bases, leaving 8 bases between their ends. From the germline V gene (reference sequence), CDR1 is GTSNPN and CDR2 is SVGIG. The CDR3 runs 13 amino acids, cysteine and phenylalanine included. The DNA shown is the 39-base CDR3, in frame from base 1. Broad study findings and their caveats: The 56-69-year group was small, and its depth increase did not reach significance, likely because of low power. No day 14 peak-response samples were available, so repertoires were characterized only after the peak T cell response. Spike-specific TCR breadth and depth rose significantly after two AZD1222 doses compared with day 0 and with MenACWY recipients. Reportedly, almost half of the unique spike-specific TCRs recognized epitopes lying outside the regions that are mutated in the B.1.351 and B.1.1.7 variants. CD4 TCRs associated with the vaccine covered the entire spike protein, and the dominant responses were in regions 160-218 and 743-854. Conclusions about previously exposed vaccinees are limited because only six or seven AZD1222 recipients were SARS-CoV-2 seropositive at baseline. Participants were mostly white British and included more females than males, and it was suggested by the authors that clonal diversity may have been underestimated.

This specimen's time point label, interpreted: about 28 days (+/-7) after the second vaccine dose. AZD1222 recipients with second doses at about 4 weeks or about 12 weeks were pooled, because spike-specific TCR depth and breadth did not differ between schedules. The vaccinee samples were drawn from two UK trials, COV001 and COV002, one of which was a single-blind randomized controlled phase 2/3 trial testing AZD1222 (ChAdOx1 nCoV-19) in healthy adults. For TCRbeta chain sequencing, PBMC samples from trial participants were taken at day 0 and at day 28 after the second dose. The CDR3 regions of human TCRbeta chains were subjected to immunosequencing. Per the authors' processing: TCRs in the repertoires were matched against a reference library of SARS-CoV-2-specific TCRs that had been generated with the MIRA antigen-specificity platform. Breadth was defined as the fraction of unique TCRs that were SARS-CoV-2-associated. Depth was defined as the fraction of total T cells that were SARS-CoV-2-associated. Using the MIRA data, each spike-specific TCR was assigned both to the spike region to which the TCR was reactive and to a CD4 or CD8 class. Log10-transformed breadth and depth values were compared by one-way ANOVA with Sidak's multiple comparisons tests. TCRdb stores this immuneACCESS table with in-frame sequences only. Part of the clones is absent; in the studies checked, under half of the shortfall reflects unresolved V genes, and no reason is known for the rest. The V and J calls and clone size are taken from that table; D and trimming were inferred from the DNA. The sample table shows more than 110,000 clones, and about 91% are seen once. The ten largest clones capture 3% to 4% of the sample.

The input for sequencing was peripheral blood, taken 28 days after the second AZD1222 dose. The V and J segments used are TRBV30 and TRBJ1-6, with no D gene named confidently. The TCR comes from an adult who received the AZD1222 COVID-19 vaccine. Read as DNA, the sequence is TGTGCCTGGAGTGTGGGGTGGGATTCACCCCTCCACTTT. The encoded protein is CAWSVGWDSPLHF.